These T cell receptor beta chains were read from a single sample in a study of identical twins. TCRdb reanalysed the 5' RACE reads using MiXCR and keeps one entry per CDR3 protein. Of 1.5 million to 2 million distinct CDR3 sequences in the sample, roughly 35% were seen once. The sequencing sample was made of cord blood. Receptor source: a newborn girl in good health. The CDR3 runs from the conserved cysteine through the conserved F or W. The order of the fields is D gene, J gene, clone size, V gene, CDR3 length, CDR3 DNA, CDR3 protein. The D gene is left open where the match is weak. A clone size is listed for some rows: how often the clone was seen (once, few, many), or a class if it is expanded.

>-|TRBJ2-7|-|TRBV7-9|15
TGTGCCAGCAGCTTATTAACTAGAACTACCTACGAGCAGTACTTC
CASSLLTRTTYEQYF
>TRBD2|TRBJ2-3|few|TRBV7-2|19
TGTGCCAGCAGCTTAATGGGGGCGGGAGGGCCCTCCTGGACAGATACGCAGTATTTT
CASSLMGAGGPSWTDTQYF
>-|TRBJ1-1|few|TRBV7-9|16
TGTGCCAGCAGCTCGCAGGGCGGACTCTGGAACACTGAAGCTTTCTTT
CASSSQGGLWNTEAFF
>-|TRBJ2-3|few|TRBV12-3/TRBV12-4|14
TGTGCCAGCAGTTACGAGCGGGCCACAGATACGCAGTATTTT
CASSYERATDTQYF
>-|TRBJ2-7|few|TRBV20-1|13
TGCAGTGCTAGAGCTCCGGGGGCTCCGGGGCAGTACTTC
CSARAPGAPGQYF
>TRBD2|TRBJ2-2|-|TRBV11-2|19
TGTGCCAGCAGCTTAGAAGTGGGACTAGCGGGAGGAAAGACCGGGGAGCTGTTTTTT
CASSLEVGLAGGKTGELFF
>-|TRBJ1-1|-|TRBV3-1|14
TGTGCCAGCAGCCCCTCCAAATTCTACACTGAAGCTTTCTTT
CASSPSKFYTEAFF
>-|TRBJ2-3|-|TRBV20-1|13
TGCAGTGGCAGGGGACAAAGCACAGATACGCAGTATTTT
CSGRGQSTDTQYF
>-|TRBJ2-7|-|TRBV6-1|13
TGTGCCAGCAGCCCGGGTTATCTCTACGAGCAGTACTTC
CASSPGYLYEQYF
>TRBD1|TRBJ1-2|-|TRBV18|16
TGTGCCAGCTCACCACCGTGGACAGGCGTAGGCTATGGCTACACCTTC
CASSPPWTGVGYGYTF
>TRBD2|TRBJ2-1|-|TRBV4-2|17
TGTGCCAGCAGCCAAGGTGCCCTTAGCGGGATCTACAATGAGCAGTTCTTC
CASSQGALSGIYNEQFF
>TRBD2|TRBJ2-3|-|TRBV10-2|17
TGCGCCAGCAGTGAGGGAGTAGCGGGGGGCCGCACAGATACGCAGTATTTT
CASSEGVAGGRTDTQYF
>-|TRBJ2-5|few|TRBV20-1|19
TGCAGTGCTAGAGGGAGGTCGCGTCGGGGAGCTCTTTCACGAGAGACCCAGTACTTC
CSARGRSRRGALSRETQYF
>-|TRBJ1-2|-|TRBV11-2|15
TGTGCCAGCAGCTTAACCGACACAGTGTCCTATGGCTACACCTTC
CASSLTDTVSYGYTF
>-|TRBJ1-2|many|TRBV7-9|14
TGTGCCAGCAGCTTAGCTACGGACAGATATGGCTACACCTTC
CASSLATDRYGYTF
>-|TRBJ1-1|-|TRBV5-1|15
TGCGCCAGCAGCTTGGGGTTTGGACGCCTCACTGAAGCTTTCTTT
CASSLGFGRLTEAFF
>-|TRBJ1-1|-|TRBV2|14
TGTGCCAGCAGACCGGACAATACGAACACTGAAGCTTTCTTT
CASRPDNTNTEAFF
>-|TRBJ1-6|-|TRBV20-1|13
TGCAGTGCTAGAGTCGGGAGCAATTCACCCCTCCACTTT
CSARVGSNSPLHF
>-|TRBJ1-2|-|TRBV7-2|14
TGTGCCAGCAGCTTAGGCGTCACCCACTATGGCTACACCTTC
CASSLGVTHYGYTF
>-|TRBJ2-4|-|TRBV20-1|16
TGCAGTGCGCCCCCCCCGGGACTCACCCGGGGAAACATTCAGTACTTC
CSAPPPGLTRGNIQYF
>TRBD1|TRBJ2-3|-|TRBV6-5|15
TGTGCCAGCGGTCAGTCGGACAGGGGGCCAGATACGCAGTATTTT
CASGQSDRGPDTQYF
>-|TRBJ2-1|-|TRBV29-1|12
TGCAGCGTTGGTAAGGGGAACAATGAGCAGTTCTTC
CSVGKGNNEQFF
>TRBD1|TRBJ1-1|-|TRBV3-1|14
TGTGCCAGCAGCCCCCTCAGGGGGCCGAATGAAGCTTTCTTT
CASSPLRGPNEAFF
>-|TRBJ2-1|-|TRBV20-1|15
TGCAGTGCTAGAGATGGGAGCGGATCCTACAATGAGCAGTGCTTC
CSARDGSGSYNEQCF
>-|TRBJ2-3|-|TRBV9|14
TGTGCCAGCAGCCCTTTTCGCGGCACAGATACGCAGTATTTT
CASSPFRGTDTQYF
>-|TRBJ2-5|few|TRBV9|14
TGTGCCAGCAGCGTAGGTCCGGGGACGGAGACCCAGTACTTC
CASSVGPGTETQYF
>-|TRBJ1-5|few|TRBV6-6|15
TGTGCCAGCAGTTACGGTTGGGATAGCAATCAGCCCCAGCATTTT
CASSYGWDSNQPQHF
>-|TRBJ1-5|few|TRBV12-3/TRBV12-4|15
TGTGCCAGCAGTGCCTCCGGGGGGAGCAATCAGCCCCAGCATTTT
CASSASGGSNQPQHF
>-|TRBJ2-1|-|TRBV20-1|16
TGCAGTGCTGGAACTCCGGGACTTCCCTCCTACAATGAGCAGTTCTTC
CSAGTPGLPSYNEQFF
>TRBD2|TRBJ2-3|-|TRBV20-1|20
TGCAGTGCTAGAGATAACAGGGGGCTAGCGGGAGGGCCTAGCACAGATACGCAGTATTTT
CSARDNRGLAGGPSTDTQYF
>-|TRBJ2-5|few|TRBV14|13
TGTGCCAGCAGCTGGGTGTACCAAGAGACCCAGTACTTC
CASSWVYQETQYF
>TRBD2|TRBJ2-5|-|TRBV3-1|17
TGTGCCAGCAGCCAACTGGGACTAGCGGGACCTGGACAGACCCAGTACTTC
CASSQLGLAGPGQTQYF
>-|TRBJ2-5|-|TRBV20-1|13
TGCAGTGCTAGACAAAAGACGAGGGAGACCCAGTACTTC
CSARQKTRETQYF
>-|TRBJ2-1|-|TRBV7-2|16
TGTGCCAGCAGCTACCGCTCGGGAGCTTCTTACAATGAGCAGTTCTTC
CASSYRSGASYNEQFF
>TRBD2|TRBJ2-1|-|TRBV11-2|17
TGTGCCAGCAGCTTTACTAGCGGGGGGTCCCCTCTCGATGAGCAGTTCTTC
CASSFTSGGSPLDEQFF
>-|TRBJ2-7|few|TRBV2|13
TGTGCCAGCACGAGAGGGGGCTCCTACGAGCAGTACTTC
CASTRGGSYEQYF
>-|TRBJ1-1|-|TRBV29-1|11
TGCAGCGTTTCTCCCAGTGGGGCAGCTTTCTTT
CSVSPSGAAFF
>TRBD2|TRBJ2-1|-|TRBV20-1|16
TGCAGTGCTGAGACCCGACTAGCGGGAGGGCACAATGAGCAGTTCTTC
CSAETRLAGGHNEQFF
>-|TRBJ2-1|-|TRBV9|13
TGTGCCAGCAGCGTAAGTGCGAAGGAGACCCAGTTCTTC
CASSVSAKETQFF
>-|TRBJ2-3|-|TRBV7-2|14
TGTGCCAGCAGCTTAGGTGTGAGGGGAGATACGCAGTATTTT
CASSLGVRGDTQYF